The rows below give T cell receptor beta chains drawn from one sample of a study of shared clonotypes between healthy human individuals. Generated by immunoSEQ multiplex PCR, the TCRdb table keeps only in-frame clones and is missing some. This sample yields over a million clones, of which around three quarters are seen a single time; 0.61% belongs to the top ten. Sequenced sample: memory CD4+ T cells from PBMCs. The source of these receptors is a man between 18 and 35 years old in good health. Some clones in this sample may be carry-over from other donors' samples. The CDR3 runs from the conserved cysteine through the conserved F or W. The D gene is left open where the match is weak. Size is stated for part of the rows, as once, few or many counts, or as a class when the clone is expanded.

J: TRBJ2-4; D: NA; size: NA; V: TRBV7-6; CDR3: CASSLGVSGGGDIQYF; DNA: TGTGCCAGCAGCTTAGGTGTCTCAGGAGGAGGGGACATTCAGTACTTC
J: TRBJ1-1; D: TRBD1; size: once; V: TRBV18; CDR3: CASSPRARTGKNTEAFF; DNA: TGTGCCAGCTCACCACGGGCCAGGACAGGGAAGAACACTGAAGCTTTCTTT
J: TRBJ1-4; D: NA; size: NA; V: TRBV18; CDR3: CASSPLVQYEKLFF; DNA: TGTGCCAGCTCACCACTTGTCCAGTATGAAAAACTGTTTTTT
J: TRBJ2-3; D: TRBD2; size: NA; V: TRBV6-1; CDR3: CASSNRLAETDTQYF; DNA: TGTGCCAGCAGCAACCGACTAGCTGAGACAGATACGCAGTATTTT
J: TRBJ1-2; D: NA; size: NA; V: TRBV28; CDR3: CASTLQGPGQNYGYTF; DNA: TGTGCCAGCACCCTGCAGGGACCGGGACAAAACTATGGCTACACCTTC
J: TRBJ1-1; D: NA; size: NA; V: TRBV18; CDR3: CASSLLRENTEAFF; DNA: TGTGCCAGCTCACTTCTTCGGGAGAACACTGAAGCTTTCTTT
J: TRBJ2-2; D: TRBD2; size: NA; V: TRBV6-1; CDR3: CASSEAGTSGRRGELFF; DNA: TGTGCCAGCAGTGAGGCTGGGACTAGCGGGAGGCGGGGGGAGCTGTTTTTT
J: TRBJ2-7; D: NA; size: NA; V: TRBV11-2; CDR3: CASSLIAPSYEQYF; DNA: TGTGCCAGCAGCTTAATAGCGCCAAGCTACGAGCAGTACTTC
J: TRBJ1-2; D: TRBD1; size: NA; V: TRBV6-5; CDR3: CASRDREEVYTF; DNA: TGTGCCAGCCGGGACAGGGAAGAGGTCTACACCTTC
J: TRBJ1-5; D: TRBD1; size: NA; V: TRBV2; CDR3: CASSPGQGAADVQPQHF; DNA: TGTGCCAGCAGCCCCGGACAGGGGGCCGCGGATGTTCAGCCCCAGCATTTT
J: TRBJ2-1; D: NA; size: once; V: TRBV28; CDR3: CASSFSSLANYNEQFF; DNA: TGTGCCAGCAGTTTTTCTTCTCTAGCTAACTACAATGAGCAGTTCTTC
J: TRBJ2-3; D: NA; size: NA; V: TRBV25-1; CDR3: CASSEFLASSTDTQYF; DNA: TGTGCCAGCAGTGAATTTTTGGCCTCTAGCACAGATACGCAGTATTTT
J: TRBJ1-1; D: NA; size: NA; V: TRBV28; CDR3: CASSLQGGVGEAFF; DNA: TGTGCCAGCAGTTTACAGGGAGGGGTTGGTGAAGCTTTCTTT
J: TRBJ2-7; D: NA; size: few; V: TRBV6-5; CDR3: CASSPIRRDTYEQYF; DNA: TGTGCCAGCAGTCCGATCCGGCGGGACACCTACGAGCAGTACTTC
J: TRBJ2-2; D: TRBD1; size: once; V: TRBV11-1; CDR3: CASSPGQGKYANTGELFF; DNA: TGTGCCAGCAGTCCCGGACAGGGGAAGTACGCAAACACCGGGGAGCTGTTTTTT
J: TRBJ1-2; D: NA; size: NA; V: TRBV5-6; CDR3: CASSLSGGDYGYTF; DNA: TGTGCCAGCAGCTTGTCGGGGGGCGACTATGGCTACACCTTC
J: TRBJ2-7; D: NA; size: NA; V: TRBV5-1; CDR3: CASSPGGAPYEQYF; DNA: TGCGCCAGCAGCCCGGGGGGCGCGCCTTACGAGCAGTACTTC
J: TRBJ1-1; D: NA; size: NA; V: TRBV4-3; CDR3: CASSQVGGRRTEAFF; DNA: TGCGCCAGCAGCCAAGTAGGGGGGCGCCGAACTGAAGCTTTCTTT
J: TRBJ1-4; D: NA; size: NA; V: TRBV28; CDR3: CASSLRGLSEKLFF; DNA: TGTGCCAGCAGTTTACGGGGGCTTAGTGAAAAACTGTTTTTT
J: TRBJ1-2; D: NA; size: NA; V: TRBV9; CDR3: CASSVTLGNGYTF; DNA: TGTGCCAGCAGCGTTACCCTAGGGAATGGCTACACCTTC